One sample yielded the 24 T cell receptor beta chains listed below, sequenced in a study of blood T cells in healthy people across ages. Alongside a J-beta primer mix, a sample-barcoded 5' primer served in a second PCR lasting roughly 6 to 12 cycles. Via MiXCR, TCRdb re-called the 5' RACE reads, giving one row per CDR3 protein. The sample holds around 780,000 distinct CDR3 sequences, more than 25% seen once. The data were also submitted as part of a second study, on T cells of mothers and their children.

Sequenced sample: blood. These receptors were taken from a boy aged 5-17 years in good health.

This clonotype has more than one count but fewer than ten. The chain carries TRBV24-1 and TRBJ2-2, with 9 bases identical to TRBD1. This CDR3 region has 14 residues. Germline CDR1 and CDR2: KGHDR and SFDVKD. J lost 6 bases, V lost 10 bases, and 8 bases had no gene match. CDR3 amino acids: CATRPGQGAGELFF. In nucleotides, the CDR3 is TGTGCCACGCGACCGGGACAGGGAGCCGGGGAGCTGTTTTTT.

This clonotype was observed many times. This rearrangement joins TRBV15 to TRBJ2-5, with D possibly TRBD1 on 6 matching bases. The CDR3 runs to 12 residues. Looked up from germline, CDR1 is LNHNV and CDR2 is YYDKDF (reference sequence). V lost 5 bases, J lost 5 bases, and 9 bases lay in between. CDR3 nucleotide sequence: TGTGCCACCAGCCGCGACAGGGAGACCCAGTACTTC. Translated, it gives CATSRDRETQYF.

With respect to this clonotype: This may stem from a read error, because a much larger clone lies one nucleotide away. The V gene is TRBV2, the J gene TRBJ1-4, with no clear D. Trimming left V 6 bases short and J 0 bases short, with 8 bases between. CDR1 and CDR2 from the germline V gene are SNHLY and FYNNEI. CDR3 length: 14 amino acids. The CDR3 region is CASSRRTTNEKLFF. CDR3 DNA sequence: TGTGCCAGCAGCCGCCGTACAACTAATGAAAAACTGTTTTTT.

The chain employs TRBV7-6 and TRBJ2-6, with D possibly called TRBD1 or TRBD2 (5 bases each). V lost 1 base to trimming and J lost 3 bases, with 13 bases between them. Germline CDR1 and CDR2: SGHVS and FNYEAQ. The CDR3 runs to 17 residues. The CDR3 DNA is TGTGCCAGCAGCTTAGAAGGGACCCTATATGGGGCCAACGTCCTGACTTTC. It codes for CASSLEGTLYGANVLTF.

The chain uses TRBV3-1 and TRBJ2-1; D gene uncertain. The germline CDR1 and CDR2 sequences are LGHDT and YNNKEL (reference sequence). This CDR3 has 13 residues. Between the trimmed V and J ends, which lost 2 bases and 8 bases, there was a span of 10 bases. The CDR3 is CASSQRVGYEQFF. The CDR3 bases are TGTGCCAGCAGCCAAAGGGTGGGTTATGAGCAGTTCTTC.

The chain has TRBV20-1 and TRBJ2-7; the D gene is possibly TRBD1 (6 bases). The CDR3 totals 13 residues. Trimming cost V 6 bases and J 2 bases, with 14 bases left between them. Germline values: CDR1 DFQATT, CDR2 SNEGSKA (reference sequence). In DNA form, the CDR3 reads TGCAGTGCCCCCTCGGCAGGGGCCTACGAGCAGTACTTC. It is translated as CSAPSAGAYEQYF.

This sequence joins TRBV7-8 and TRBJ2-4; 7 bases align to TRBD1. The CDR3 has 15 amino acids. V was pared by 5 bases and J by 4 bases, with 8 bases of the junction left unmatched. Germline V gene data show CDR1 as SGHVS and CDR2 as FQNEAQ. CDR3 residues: CASSTLGQNKNIQYF. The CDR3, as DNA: TGTGCCAGCAGCACCCTGGGACAGAATAAAAACATTCAGTACTTC.

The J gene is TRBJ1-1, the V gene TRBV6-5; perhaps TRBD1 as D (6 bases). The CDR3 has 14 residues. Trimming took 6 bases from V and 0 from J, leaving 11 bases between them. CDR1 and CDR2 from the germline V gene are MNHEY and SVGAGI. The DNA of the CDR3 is TGTGCCAGCAGGGCCGGACAGTTGAACACTGAAGCTTTCTTT. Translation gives CASRAGQLNTEAFF.

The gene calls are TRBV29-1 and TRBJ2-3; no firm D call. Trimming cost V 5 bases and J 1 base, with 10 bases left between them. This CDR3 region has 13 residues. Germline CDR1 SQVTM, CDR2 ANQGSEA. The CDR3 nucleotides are TGCAGCGTTCAAAAGGCTGGCACAGATACGCAGTATTTT. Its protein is CSVQKAGTDTQYF.

The CDR3 region has the DNA TGTGCCAGCAGTTCGAGTAACGCGGGTTTCACAGATACGCAGTATTTT. This sequence encodes CASSSSNAGFTDTQYF. This chain joins TRBV12-3 or TRBV12-4 and TRBJ2-3; D is perhaps TRBD2 (5 bases). Trimming removed 4 bases at V and 2 bases at J, with 16 bases between. The CDR3 extends over 16 amino acids.

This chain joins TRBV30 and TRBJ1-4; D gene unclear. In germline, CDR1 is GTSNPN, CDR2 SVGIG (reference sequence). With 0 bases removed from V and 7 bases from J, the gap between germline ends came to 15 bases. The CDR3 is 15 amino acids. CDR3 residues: CAWSVGRAEGEKLFF. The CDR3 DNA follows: TGTGCCTGGAGTGTAGGCCGGGCAGAGGGTGAAAAACTGTTTTTT.

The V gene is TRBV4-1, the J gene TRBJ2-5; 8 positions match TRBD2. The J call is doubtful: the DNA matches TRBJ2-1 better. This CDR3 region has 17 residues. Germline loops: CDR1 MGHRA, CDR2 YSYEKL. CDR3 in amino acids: CASSQDIRPSGPGEQFF. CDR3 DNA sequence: TGCGCCAGCAGCCAAGATATTCGCCCTAGCGGGCCGGGTGAGCAGTTCTTC.

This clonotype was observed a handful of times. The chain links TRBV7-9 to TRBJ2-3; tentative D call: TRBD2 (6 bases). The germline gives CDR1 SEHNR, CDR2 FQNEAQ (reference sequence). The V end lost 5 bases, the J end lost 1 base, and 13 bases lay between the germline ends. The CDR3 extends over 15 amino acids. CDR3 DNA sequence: TGTGCCAGCAGCCCAGCGGGCGGACGCACAGATACGCAGTATTTT. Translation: CASSPAGGRTDTQYF. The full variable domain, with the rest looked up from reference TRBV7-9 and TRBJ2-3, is DTGVSQNPRHKITKRGQNVTFRCDPISEHNRLYWYRQTLGQGPEFLTYFQNEAQLEKSRLLSDRFSAERPKGSFSTLEIQRTEQGDSAMYLCASSPAGGRTDTQYFGPGTRLTVL.

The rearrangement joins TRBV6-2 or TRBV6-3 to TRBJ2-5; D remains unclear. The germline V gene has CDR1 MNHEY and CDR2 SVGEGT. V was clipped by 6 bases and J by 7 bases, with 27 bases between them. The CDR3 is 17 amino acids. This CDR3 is CASSRALDRRGTGTQYF. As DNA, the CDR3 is TGTGCCAGCAGCCGAGCACTGGACCGCAGAGGCACCGGGACCCAGTACTTC.

The CDR3 protein is CASSPISLGGTYEQYF. CDR3 bases: TGCGCCAGCAGCCCAATCTCCCTCGGGGGGACCTACGAGCAGTACTTC. The chain combines TRBV4-1 with TRBJ2-7; TRBD2 agrees at 7 bases. V shed 4 bases, J shed 2 bases, and the junction held 11 bases outside the gene matches. The germline CDR1 and CDR2 sequences are MGHRA and YSYEKL. This CDR3 has 16 amino acids.

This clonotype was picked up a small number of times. The DNA of the CDR3 is TGCAGTGCTAGAGGTTTCCCGAGACTCGAGTACTTC. Translating it yields CSARGFPRLEYF. The chain combines TRBV20-1 with TRBJ2-7; D is undetermined. The germline V and J ends were trimmed by 1 base and 11 bases, with 15 bases remaining between them. Germline CDR1 reads DFQATT; CDR2 reads SNEGSKA (reference sequence). This CDR3 has 12 residues.

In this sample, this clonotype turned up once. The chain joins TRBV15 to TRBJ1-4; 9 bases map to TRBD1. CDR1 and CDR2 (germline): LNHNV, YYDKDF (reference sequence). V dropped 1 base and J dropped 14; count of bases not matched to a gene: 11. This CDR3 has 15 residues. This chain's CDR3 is CATSRAGTGLLSLFF. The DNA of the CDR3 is TGTGCCACCAGCAGAGCCGGGACAGGGTTATTATCGCTGTTTTTT.

In DNA form, the CDR3 reads TGTGCCAGTAGTATCGCCTCTAATGAGCAGTTCTTC. Encoded protein: CASSIASNEQFF. V gene TRBV19 combines with J gene TRBJ2-1, with D uncertain. This CDR3 is built from 12 residues. Between the trimmed V and J ends, which lost 3 bases and 7 bases, there was a span of 7 bases. Germline values: CDR1 LNHDA, CDR2 SQIVND (reference sequence).

CDR3 protein: CASSSPQGPDTQYF. Here the CDR3 DNA reads TGTGCCAGCAGTTCTCCCCAGGGGCCAGATACGCAGTATTTT. The chain is built from TRBV27 and TRBJ2-3; a weak D match, TRBD1 (6 bases). Trimming cost V 4 bases and J 4 bases, with 12 bases left between them. Germline V gene sequence: CDR1 MNHEY, CDR2 SMNVEV (reference sequence). The CDR3 is made up of 14 amino acids.

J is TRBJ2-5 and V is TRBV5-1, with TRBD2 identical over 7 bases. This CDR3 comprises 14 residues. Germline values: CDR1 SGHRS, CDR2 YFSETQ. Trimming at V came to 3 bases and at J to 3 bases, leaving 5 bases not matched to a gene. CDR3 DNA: TGCGCCAGCAGCTCCCGGAGCGGGGAAGAGACCCAGTACTTC. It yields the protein CASSSRSGEETQYF.

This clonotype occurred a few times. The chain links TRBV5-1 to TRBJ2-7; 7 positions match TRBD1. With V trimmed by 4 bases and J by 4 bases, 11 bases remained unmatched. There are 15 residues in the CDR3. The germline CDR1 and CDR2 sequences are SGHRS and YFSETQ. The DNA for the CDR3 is TGCGCCAGCAGCGTATCAGGGGGTTCCCGGTACGAGCAGTACTTC. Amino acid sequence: CASSVSGGSRYEQYF.

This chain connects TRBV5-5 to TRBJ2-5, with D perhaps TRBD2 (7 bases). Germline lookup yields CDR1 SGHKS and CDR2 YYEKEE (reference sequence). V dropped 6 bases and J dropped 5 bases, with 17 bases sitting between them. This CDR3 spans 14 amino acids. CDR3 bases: TGTGCCAGCACCACCCCGGGGGGCTATGAGACCCAGTACTTC. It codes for CASTTPGGYETQYF.

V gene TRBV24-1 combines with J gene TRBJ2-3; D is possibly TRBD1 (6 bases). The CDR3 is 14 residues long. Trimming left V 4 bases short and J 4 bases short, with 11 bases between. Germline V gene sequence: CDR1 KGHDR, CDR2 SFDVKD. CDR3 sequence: CATSDPTGSDTQYF. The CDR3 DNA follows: TGTGCCACCAGTGACCCTACAGGGTCAGATACGCAGTATTTT.

The CDR3 is CASRAPGKGVEQYF. DNA of the CDR3: TGTGCCAGCCGCGCCCCGGGGAAAGGGGTCGAGCAGTACTTC. This chain connects TRBV28 to TRBJ2-7, with D perhaps being TRBD1 or TRBD2 (5 bases each). Germline V gene sequence: CDR1 MDHEN, CDR2 SYDVKM. This CDR3 region has 14 residues. V lost 8 bases and J lost 6, with 20 bases in between.